These 9 T cell receptor beta chains share one sample of origin, sequenced in a study of blood T cell repertoires in COVID-19 (dated by TCRdb to the early 2020s). Libraries were made using the immunoSEQ multiplex PCR assay. TCRdb holds this immuneACCESS table with in-frame rearrangements only. Some clones are missing; in checked studies, unresolved V genes explain under half, and the rest has no known cause. The sample table contains more than 200,000 clones; only one count was recorded for around nine tenths of them. Less than 3% of the sample goes to the ten largest clones. The sample consisted of peripheral blood. These receptors all stem from a woman aged 60-75 years with acute or convalescent COVID-19.

The chain joins TRBV24-1 to TRBJ1-2; maybe TRBD1 (6 bases). Deletions cut 4 bases from V and 2 bases from J, with 7 bases between. The CDR3 length is 13 residues. From germline, CDR1 is KGHDR and CDR2 SFDVKD. In DNA form, the CDR3 reads TGTGCCACCAGTGAGGGGGCCAACTATGGCTACACCTTC. Its protein is CATSEGANYGYTF.

The chain has TRBV6-5 and TRBJ1-5; D perhaps matches TRBD1 (6 bases). The CDR3 covers 14 residues. In germline, CDR1 is MNHEY, CDR2 SVGAGI. Trimming pared 6 bases from V and 2 bases from J, leaving 11 bases between. CDR3 sequence (DNA): TGTGCCAGCAGGACCAGGGGTGGCAATCAGCCCCAGCATTTT. Its protein product is CASRTRGGNQPQHF.

The rearrangement joins TRBV20-1 to TRBJ2-7; TRBD1 matches 7 bases. The germline V gene encodes CDR1 DFQATT and CDR2 SNEGSKA (reference sequence). V lost 3 bases to trimming and J lost 3 bases; unmatched junction nucleotides: 8. This CDR3 has 14 amino acids. In DNA, the CDR3 is TGCAGTGCTAGTAGGGACAGTGGACTCTACGAGCAGTACTTC. It specifies CSASRDSGLYEQYF.

V is TRBV19 and J is TRBJ2-1; TRBD2 might be the D (5 bases). Per germline, CDR1 LNHDA and CDR2 SQIVND (reference sequence). This CDR3 region has 13 residues. V lost 4 bases and J 7 bases, leaving 11 bases between the germline ends. The CDR3 loop reads CASSTTTSNEQFF. The CDR3 nucleotides read TGTGCCAGTAGTACGACTACTTCGAATGAGCAGTTCTTC. Drawing the rest from reference TRBV19 and TRBJ2-1, the complete variable domain is DGGITQSPKYLFRKEGQNVTLSCEQNLNHDAMYWYRQDPGQGLRLIYYSQIVNDFQKGDIAEGYSVSREKKESFPLTVTSAQKNPTAFYLCASSTTTSNEQFFGPGTRLTVL.

The chain carries TRBV7-7 and TRBJ2-1, with 8 bases fitting TRBD2. The CDR3 sequence is 16 residues long. Germline CDR1 is SSHAT and CDR2 is FNYEAQ (reference sequence). The V and J ends lost 5 bases and 2 bases, in that order; junction bases with no gene match: 8. The CDR3, as DNA: TGTGCCAGCAGCCTGCGGAGACTAGCGCCCTACAATGAGCAGTTCTTC. Residues: CASSLRRLAPYNEQFF.

The chain is built from TRBV7-9 and TRBJ2-1; D is unclear. The V gene lost 3 bases and the J gene lost 4 bases, with 7 bases spanning the gap. Germline values: CDR1 SEHNR, CDR2 FQNEAQ (reference sequence). The CDR3 extends over 13 amino acids. CDR3 sequence reads: CASSFLQYNEQFF. The CDR3 DNA sequence: TGTGCCAGCAGCTTTTTACAGTACAATGAGCAGTTCTTC.

The chain carries TRBV29-1 and TRBJ1-1; D possibly corresponds to TRBD1 (5 bases). Germline V gives CDR1 SQVTM, CDR2 ANQGSEA. The CDR3 has 14 amino acids. Trimming took off 4 bases at V and 1 base at J, with 13 bases between the two ends. In nucleotides, the CDR3 is TGCAGCGTTGTTGGGGGGGTACGGAACACTGAAGCTTTCTTT. Translating gives CSVVGGVRNTEAFF.

The genes are TRBV28 and TRBJ2-1, with 13 bases lining up with TRBD2. Unmatched junction bases numbered 20, after V lost 5 bases and J lost 7 bases. CDR1 is MDHEN, CDR2 SYDVKM, per germline. The CDR3 has 20 amino acids. CDR3 amino acids: CASSTLIWSPGLAGTNEQFF. As DNA, the CDR3 is TGTGCCAGCAGTACCCTGATCTGGTCACCGGGACTAGCGGGGACTAATGAGCAGTTCTTC.

The CDR3 is CASSLGWASGNTDTQYF. The CDR3 DNA reads TGTGCCAGCAGTTTAGGATGGGCTAGCGGGAACACAGATACGCAGTATTTT. This chain joins TRBV28 and TRBJ2-3, with TRBD2 matching over 9 bases. CDR1 and CDR2 (germline): MDHEN, SYDVKM. The CDR3 loop spans 17 amino acids. The V and J ends lost 2 bases and 2 bases, in that order; junction bases with no gene match: 8.